This TCR beta chain was recovered during a study of OX40 agonist ivuxolimab in advanced cancers. Broader study findings: CD4+ and CD8+ blood T cells expanded clonally by week 6 at 0.1 to 3.0 mg/kg.

As for this clone: Antigen specificity is unknown.

The method was immunoSEQ multiplex PCR; TCRdb's version includes in-frame clones alone and lacks a portion of them. Here the sample spans about 120,000 clones, roughly 93% being singletons. V gave up 2 bases and J gave up 4 bases; unmatched junction bases: 6. This CDR3 spans 15 amino acids. Germline CDR1 and CDR2: MNHNS and SASEGT. This sequence was found in an adult with an advanced solid tumor such as melanoma, head and neck, liver or kidney cancer. Source: CD4+ or CD8+ T cells sorted from blood, taken in a trial of the OX40 agonist ivuxolimab. The chain couples TRBV6-1 to TRBJ2-7; the match to TRBD1 covers 9 bases. Here the CDR3 DNA reads TGTGCCAGCAGTGAACCCGGGACAGGGAGTTACGAGCAGTACTTC. Translation gives CASSEPGTGSYEQYF.